The entry below describes one TCR beta chain. Original processing notes: For nucleated cells, counts were estimated from reference gene primer amplification. Profiled with immunoSEQ multiplex PCR; TCRdb holds only in-frame clones, not every one. The V and J calls and clone size were taken over from that table, and D and trimming were inferred from the DNA. The table includes about 140,000 clones, 87% detected once. There are 15 residues in the CDR3. This entry belongs to a study of blood T cell repertoires in COVID-19. Study in general: Samples came from the United States, Italy and Spain, spanning acute and convalescent COVID-19. T cells, B-cell-depleted T cells, or PBMCs supplied cDNA or gDNA.

The source is a man over 45 who had recovered from COVID-19. Source material: peripheral blood. The chain has TRBV21-1 and TRBJ1-1. TRBV21-1 is a pseudogene locus. CDR3 sequence: CASSPSAGPALGAFF. CDR3 sequence (DNA): TGTGCCAGCAGCCCTTCCGCGGGACCGGCCTTAGGAGCTTTCTTT.